The sequence of this T cell receptor beta chain was determined in a study of early stage breast cancer tumors. Study background: Eight ER+/PR+/HER2- tumors were invasive ductal; four were invasive lobular. Overall study findings and caveats: Compared with adjacent normal breast, tumors showed roughly 2.5-fold denser, more clonal T cells. Commonly generated sequences made up most enriched TCRB sequences shared between patients. Chain pairing and CD4, CD8 or FOXP3 expression were not captured.

The CDR3 is 16 residues long. Losses at the gene ends were 1 base for V and 4 bases for J; bases not matched to a gene: 3. Germline CDR1 reads LGHNA; CDR2 reads YNFKEQ. A remark on this clone: The antigen is not known.

Libraries were prepared by immunoSEQ multiplex PCR; TCRdb keeps only in-frame clonotypes and omits some of them. The table records some 19,000 clones, 75% to 80% of them present only once. The J gene is TRBJ2-2, the V gene TRBV4-2; 10 nucleotides agree with TRBD2. Specimen: blood. The clonotype comes from a person aged 55-75 years with breast cancer. CDR3 sequence: CASSQGTSGLTGELFF. DNA of the CDR3: TGTGCCAGCAGCCAAGGGACTAGCGGCCTCACCGGGGAGCTGTTTTTT.